The source of this TCR beta chain is a study of blood T cell repertoires in COVID-19. The authors' processing: Amplification of reference gene primers was used by the study to estimate nucleated cell counts. Profiled with immunoSEQ multiplex PCR; TCRdb holds only in-frame clones, not every one. V, J and clone size are those of that table, while D and trimming were read from the DNA. The table shows more than 300,000 clones, with roughly 92% occurring only once. Clinical history as reported by participants underpinned cohort assignment. Material: PBMCs or T cells enriched from blood (not recorded which). The sequence was obtained from a middle-aged woman who had been exposed to COVID-19.

CDR3 nucleotides: TGTGCCAGCAGTTCAACAGGGGCAACTAATGAAAAACTGTTTTTT. Its protein is CASSSTGATNEKLFF. The genes are TRBV27 and TRBJ1-4, with 7 bases that match TRBD1. Germline V gene sequence: CDR1 MNHEY, CDR2 SMNVEV (reference sequence). After removal of 4 bases from V and 0 bases from J, the junction contained 2 bases not matched to a gene. The CDR3 runs to 15 residues.